The 30 T cell receptor beta chains listed next were all sequenced from one sample in a study of blood T cell repertoires in COVID-19 (dated by TCRdb to about 2020). The library was made by the immunoSEQ multiplex PCR assay. Drawn from immuneACCESS, this table holds only the in-frame rearrangements with V and J called that TCRdb kept. Clones are partly lost; checked studies trace under half to an unresolved V gene and leave the rest unexplained. This sample is represented by hundreds of thousands of clones; 89% of them were singletons. 3% of the sample is in the top ten clones. Material for sequencing was peripheral blood. The receptors were sampled from a woman under 40 with COVID-19, enrolled during active disease.

The chain carries TRBV4-1 and TRBJ1-1; D uncertain. Trimming shortened V by 3 bases and J by 1 base, and 18 bases separated the two germline ends. Germline V gene sequence: CDR1 MGHRA, CDR2 YSYEKL. The CDR3 totals 17 residues. The CDR3 reads CASSQLPGRTENTEAFF. The CDR3 bases are TGCGCCAGCAGCCAGCTACCCGGGAGGACGGAGAACACTGAAGCTTTCTTT.

The gene calls are TRBV18 and TRBJ2-3; no definite D call. V was clipped by 2 bases and J by 1 base, with 22 bases between them. Per germline, CDR1 KGHSH and CDR2 LQKENI. This CDR3 region has 19 residues. The CDR3, as DNA: TGTGCCAGCTCACCAAGCGTTGATGTTACGCACTGGCGCACAGATACGCAGTATTTT. Translation: CASSPSVDVTHWRTDTQYF.

The chain links TRBV6-5 to TRBJ2-2, with 12 bases lining up with TRBD1. The CDR3 is 16 residues long. Germline values: CDR1 MNHEY, CDR2 SVGAGI. Trimming cost V 4 bases and J 7 bases; bases outside gene matches: 7. DNA for the CDR3: TGTGCCAGCAGTTCCAGGGGACAGGGGGCCATCGGGGAGCTGTTTTTT. This sequence encodes CASSSRGQGAIGELFF.

V is TRBV10-3 and J is TRBJ2-7; 10 bases fit TRBD1. Germline V gives CDR1 ENHRY, CDR2 SYGVKD. The CDR3 extends over 13 amino acids. The V segment lost 8 bases and the J segment 3 bases; nucleotides outside the gene matches: 4. The CDR3 region is CAIGGDRGYEQYF. The CDR3 DNA reads TGTGCCATCGGAGGGGACAGGGGCTACGAGCAGTACTTC.

The count of this clone is one. The chain combines TRBV28 with TRBJ2-1; a weak D match, TRBD2 (5 bases). This CDR3 is 13 amino acids long. V lost 7 bases, J lost 3 bases, and 10 bases lay in between. CDR1 MDHEN and CDR2 SYDVKM come from the germline V gene. CDR3 region: CASTSGVYNEQFF. The DNA of the CDR3 is TGTGCCAGCACCAGCGGAGTCTACAATGAGCAGTTCTTC.

The gene calls are TRBV6-5 and TRBJ2-7; D not resolved. This CDR3 has 13 amino acids. Germline V gives CDR1 MNHEY, CDR2 SVGAGI. V lost 6 bases to trimming and J lost 1 base, with 10 bases between them. The CDR3 is CASSPFNSYEQYF. The DNA for the CDR3 is TGTGCCAGCAGCCCCTTTAATTCCTACGAGCAGTACTTC.

CDR3 nucleotide sequence: TGTGCCAGCAGCCAGGGGCGGTGGGAGACCCAGTACTTC. Its translation is CASSQGRWETQYF. This rearrangement joins TRBV6-2 or TRBV6-3 to TRBJ2-5, with D possibly being TRBD1 (6 bases). Per the germline V gene, CDR1 is MNHEY and CDR2 is SVGEGT. Trimming removed 6 bases at V and 5 bases at J, with 13 bases between. The CDR3 runs 13 residues.

This clone occurred a few times. The chain couples TRBV18 to TRBJ2-7; 8 nucleotides agree with TRBD1. V lost 6 bases and J lost 3; bases outside the gene matches: 4. Germline lookup yields CDR1 KGHSH and CDR2 LQKENI. The CDR3 has 13 residues. The DNA for the CDR3 is TGTGCCAGCTCCGAAGACAGGGGCTACGAGCAGTACTTC. This codes for CASSEDRGYEQYF.

This clone was seen just once. The gene calls are TRBV7-9 and TRBJ2-1, with 7 bases aligning to TRBD1. CDR1 SEHNR and CDR2 FQNEAQ come from the germline V gene (reference sequence). The CDR3 loop spans 14 amino acids. V shed 5 bases and J 11 bases; nucleotides not matched to a gene: 12. In DNA form, the CDR3 reads TGTGCCAGCAGCCCAGGGGGAGACTTTTTTAAGCAGTTCTTC. It encodes CASSPGGDFFKQFF.

The chain recombines TRBV5-1 with TRBJ2-5; D not certain. The V end lost 1 base, the J end lost 1 base, and 8 bases lay between the germline ends. The CDR3 extends over 14 amino acids. Per the germline V gene, CDR1 is SGHRS and CDR2 is YFSETQ. CDR3 loop: CASSLSEAQETQYF. CDR3 DNA sequence: TGCGCCAGCAGCTTGAGTGAGGCCCAAGAGACCCAGTACTTC.

This chain uses TRBV10-3 with TRBJ1-3, with D possibly TRBD1 on 6 matching bases. V was pared by 10 bases and J by 0 bases, with 13 bases between. The CDR3 length is 14 residues. CDR1 and CDR2 (germline): ENHRY, SYGVKD. CDR3 sequence: CATRPDSSGNTIYF. DNA for the CDR3: TGTGCCACCCGGCCGGACAGCTCTGGAAACACCATATATTTT.

V gene TRBV6-5 combines with J gene TRBJ1-5; 7 nucleotides line up with TRBD1. CDR3 length: 15 amino acids. CDR1 and CDR2 (germline): MNHEY, SVGAGI. V dropped 0 bases and J dropped 1; count of bases not matched to a gene: 0. CDR3 DNA: TGTGCCAGCAGTTACTCGACAGGGAGCAATCAGCCCCAGCATTTT. It is translated as CASSYSTGSNQPQHF.

The V call is TRBV6-4, the J call TRBJ2-1; possible D gene TRBD2, 5 bases. The length of the CDR3 is 15 residues. Trimming pared 0 bases from V and 9 bases from J, leaving 15 bases between. Germline CDR1 is MRHNA and CDR2 is SNTAGT. In DNA, the CDR3 is TGTGCCAGCAGTGACTCGAGGAGGTTCCTGGCTGAGCAGTTCTTC. Its protein product is CASSDSRRFLAEQFF.

The chain carries TRBV19 and TRBJ2-2; a weak D match, TRBD1 (5 bases). Germline V lookup: CDR1 LNHDA, CDR2 SQIVND (reference sequence). The CDR3 has 17 residues. The germline V and J ends were trimmed by 5 bases and 4 bases, with 20 bases remaining between them. The CDR3 DNA is TGTGCCAGTAGTGCCCCCGACAGACCATCGAGCACCGGGGAGCTGTTTTTT. This codes for CASSAPDRPSSTGELFF. The complete variable domain, with remaining parts taken from reference TRBV19 and TRBJ2-2, reads DGGITQSPKYLFRKEGQNVTLSCEQNLNHDAMYWYRQDPGQGLRLIYYSQIVNDFQKGDIAEGYSVSREKKESFPLTVTSAQKNPTAFYLCASSAPDRPSSTGELFFGEGSRLTVL.

The chain carries TRBV12-3 or TRBV12-4 and TRBJ2-7, with D possibly being TRBD2 (5 bases). CDR3 length: 12 amino acids. Between the trimmed V and J ends, which lost 10 bases and 2 bases, there was a span of 12 bases. The CDR3 DNA sequence: TGTGCCAAAAACTACGGGGCCTACGAGCAGTACGTC. Its protein is CAKNYGAYEQYV.

The rearrangement uses TRBV6-6 and TRBJ2-5; perhaps TRBD2 as D (7 bases). CDR1 MNHNY and CDR2 SVGAGI come from the germline V gene (reference sequence). There are 15 residues in the CDR3. The V gene lost 2 bases and the J gene lost 4 bases, with 14 bases spanning the gap. CDR3 amino acids: CASSYGGGASETQYF. CDR3 coding DNA: TGTGCCAGCAGTTACGGTGGGGGGGCCTCAGAGACCCAGTACTTC.

The chain combines TRBV7-2 with TRBJ1-3, with TRBD1 matching over 9 bases. Germline V gene lookup returns CDR1 SGHTA and CDR2 FQGNSA. J lost 3 bases, V lost 2 bases, and 11 bases had no gene match. The CDR3 is made up of 18 amino acids. The CDR3 region has the DNA TGTGCCAGCAGCTTATTTTTGGGACAGGGATTTTTTGGAAACACCATATATTTT. Protein sequence: CASSLFLGQGFFGNTIYF.

This clone was seen a handful of times. This chain connects TRBV6-2 or TRBV6-3 to TRBJ2-3; 8 bases fit TRBD2. The CDR3 runs to 18 residues. The germline V gene has CDR1 MNHEY and CDR2 SVGEGT. The V and J ends lost 2 bases and 3 bases, in that order; junction bases with no gene match: 13. CDR3 in amino acids: CASSYPPDERGRTDTQYF. The CDR3, as DNA: TGTGCCAGCAGTTACCCCCCCGATGAGCGGGGGCGAACAGATACGCAGTATTTT.

The gene calls are TRBV11-2 and TRBJ2-1; D perhaps matches TRBD2 (5 bases). Per germline, CDR1 SGHAT and CDR2 FQNNGV. V gave up 1 base and J gave up 5 bases, with 12 bases separating them. CDR3 length: 15 residues. CDR3: CASSLATPGNNEQFF. The CDR3 DNA reads as TGTGCCAGCAGCTTAGCGACCCCGGGAAACAATGAGCAGTTCTTC.

The V gene is TRBV5-6, the J gene TRBJ2-5, with D perhaps matching TRBD1 (6 bases). CDR1 and CDR2 (germline): SGHDT, YYEEEE. The CDR3 totals 16 residues. Trimming took 5 bases from V and 2 from J, leaving 19 bases between them. CDR3 region: CASSRGGGVRQETQYF. The DNA of the CDR3 is TGTGCCAGCAGTCGGGGTGGGGGCGTGAGGCAAGAGACCCAGTACTTC.

The genes are TRBV29-1 and TRBJ2-3, with TRBD2 identical over 14 bases. Trimming removed 7 bases from V and 4 bases from J; junction bases left unmatched: 10. CDR1 and CDR2 (germline): SQVTM, ANQGSEA. This CDR3 comprises 16 residues. The chain's CDR3 is CSAKTGTSGRADTQYF. As DNA, the CDR3 is TGCAGCGCCAAAACCGGGACTAGCGGGAGAGCAGATACGCAGTATTTT.

The chain is built from TRBV5-1 and TRBJ2-2; tentatively, D is TRBD1 (6 bases). CDR1 SGHRS and CDR2 YFSETQ come from the germline V gene. Trimming cost V 0 bases and J 4 bases, with 13 bases left between them. CDR3 size: 16 residues. CDR3 DNA: TGCGCCAGCAGCTTGGGGGACATGGTGAGCACCGGGGAGCTGTTTTTT. This codes for CASSLGDMVSTGELFF.

This clone is a singleton in its sample. The chain joins TRBV29-1 to TRBJ2-1; the D gene is possibly TRBD2 (5 bases). Germline CDR1 SQVTM, CDR2 ANQGSEA. This CDR3 is 14 amino acids long. V was shortened by 2 bases and J by 7 bases, with 15 bases between the two germline ends. CDR3 in amino acids: CSVEPGNTRNEQFF. CDR3 DNA sequence: TGCAGCGTTGAACCGGGAAACACGAGGAATGAGCAGTTCTTC.

The chain recombines TRBV18 with TRBJ2-7; TRBD2 matches 12 bases. The V gene end was trimmed by 4 bases and the J gene end by 0 bases; junction bases not matched to a gene: 1. This CDR3 spans 15 amino acids. The germline V gene has CDR1 KGHSH and CDR2 LQKENI. The DNA of the CDR3 is TGTGCCAGCTCACAGACTAGCGGGGGCTCCTACGAGCAGTACTTC. It codes for CASSQTSGGSYEQYF.

V gene TRBV7-9 combines with J gene TRBJ2-5; maybe TRBD1 (5 bases). The CDR3 spans 14 residues. Germline CDR1 reads SEHNR; CDR2 reads FQNEAQ (reference sequence). V was clipped by 0 bases and J by 2 bases, with 7 bases between them. The CDR3 DNA is TGTGCCAGCAGCTTAGCGGGGCCTCAAGAGACCCAGTACTTC. Translated: CASSLAGPQETQYF. Full variable domain (rest looked up from reference TRBV7-9 and TRBJ2-5): DTGVSQNPRHKITKRGQNVTFRCDPISEHNRLYWYRQTLGQGPEFLTYFQNEAQLEKSRLLSDRFSAERPKGSFSTLEIQRTEQGDSAMYLCASSLAGPQETQYFGPGTRLLVL.

This clone came up a few times. The chain uses TRBV5-5 and TRBJ1-4, with 7 bases aligning to TRBD1. Looked up from germline, CDR1 is SGHKS and CDR2 is YYEKEE (reference sequence). V trimming: 3 bases; J trimming: 8 bases; junction bases outside the gene matches: 13. CDR3 length: 16 amino acids. CDR3 sequence (DNA): TGTGCCAGCAGCTCAGCCCTTTTACAGGGGAGGGAAAAACTGTTTTTT. It codes for CASSSALLQGREKLFF.

The chain couples TRBV13 to TRBJ2-5; D perhaps matches TRBD2 (5 bases). Trimming cost V 8 bases and J 11 bases, with 27 bases left between them. The CDR3 extends over 15 amino acids. In germline, CDR1 is PRHDT, CDR2 FYEKMQ (reference sequence). CDR3 coding DNA: TGTGCCAGCCGAAACCCGGACTCGGGGAGTGCTGTTCAGTACTTC. It encodes CASRNPDSGSAVQYF.

The chain is built from TRBV15 and TRBJ2-7; D is undetermined. The germline V gene encodes CDR1 LNHNV and CDR2 YYDKDF (reference sequence). This CDR3 has 13 amino acids. The ends were cut back, 6 bases at V and 2 bases at J, with 11 bases in the middle. This chain's CDR3 is CATRAVMAYEQYF. CDR3 coding DNA: TGTGCCACCAGGGCCGTGATGGCCTACGAGCAGTACTTC.

This clone was seen once. The genes are TRBV25-1 and TRBJ2-1, with 8 bases that match TRBD1. J lost 4 bases, V lost 5 bases, and 7 bases had no gene match. This CDR3 is 15 amino acids long. Per the germline V gene, CDR1 is MGHDK and CDR2 is SYGVNS. The CDR3 DNA reads as TGTGCCAGCAGTACTACGGGACAGGCATACAATGAGCAGTTCTTC. Its protein is CASSTTGQAYNEQFF. Supplemented by reference TRBV25-1 and TRBJ2-1, the full variable domain reads EADIYQTPRYLVIGTGKKITLECSQTMGHDKMYWYQQDPGMELHLIHYSYGVNSTEKGDLSSESTVSRIRTEHFPLTLESARPSHTSQYLCASSTTGQAYNEQFFGPGTRLTVL.

This chain uses TRBV4-2 with TRBJ2-7; no definite D call. There are 15 residues in the CDR3. V lost 4 bases and J lost 1, with 14 bases in between. CDR1 and CDR2 from the germline V gene are LGHNA and YNFKEQ. For the CDR3, the DNA is TGTGCCAGCAGCCCGAACGCGGTGACTTCCTACGAGCAGTACTTC. Amino acids: CASSPNAVTSYEQYF.